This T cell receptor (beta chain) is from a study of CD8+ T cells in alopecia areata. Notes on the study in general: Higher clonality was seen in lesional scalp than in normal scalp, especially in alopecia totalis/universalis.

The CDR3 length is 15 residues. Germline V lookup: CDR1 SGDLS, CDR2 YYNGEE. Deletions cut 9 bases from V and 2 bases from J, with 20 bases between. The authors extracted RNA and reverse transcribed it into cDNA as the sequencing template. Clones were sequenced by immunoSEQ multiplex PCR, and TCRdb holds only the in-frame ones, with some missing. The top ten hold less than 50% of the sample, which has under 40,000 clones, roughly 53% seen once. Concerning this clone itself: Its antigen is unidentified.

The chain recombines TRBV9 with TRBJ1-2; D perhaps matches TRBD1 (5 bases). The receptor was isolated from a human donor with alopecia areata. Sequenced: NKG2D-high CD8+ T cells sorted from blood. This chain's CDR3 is CATESLKDRNYGYTF. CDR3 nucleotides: TGTGCCACCGAATCACTAAAAGACAGAAACTATGGCTACACCTTC. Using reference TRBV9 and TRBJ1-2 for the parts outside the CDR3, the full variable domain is DSGVTQTPKHLITATGQRVTLRCSPRSGDLSVYWYQQSLDQGLQFLIQYYNGEERAKGNILERFSAQQFPDLHSELNLSSLELGDSALYFCATESLKDRNYGYTFGSGTRLTVV.